This note documents a single T cell receptor (beta chain) sequence. In the authors' methods: How many nucleated cells were present was estimated from reference gene primer amplification. Some clones are missing from TCRdb's copy, which holds only in-frame ones; the method was immunoSEQ multiplex PCR. V, J and clone size derive from that table, while D and trimming were established from the DNA sequence. The table records approximately 94,000 clones, almost 90% of them present only once. This record comes from a study of blood T cell repertoires in COVID-19. In the study overall: PBMCs, B-cell-depleted T cells, or T cells were the source of the cDNA or gDNA that made up the material.

Germline CDR1 is SGHVS and CDR2 is FQNEAQ. CDR3 length equals 14 residues. The V gene lost 5 bases and the J gene lost 1 base, with 10 bases spanning the gap. The TCR was taken from a woman in her sixties or seventies with acute or convalescent COVID-19. What was sequenced was peripheral blood. V usage is TRBV7-8 and J usage is TRBJ2-3; D remains ambiguous. Here the CDR3 reads CASSQTTGTDTQYF. For the CDR3, the DNA is TGTGCCAGCAGCCAAACGACTGGCACAGATACGCAGTATTTT.